This TCR beta chain comes out of a study of T cells in Graves' hyperthyroidism and ophthalmopathy. Study-wide points: The authors' 13 V-J model separated ophthalmopathy from stable hyperthyroidism.

The study left out patients who had uncontrolled infection, other autoimmune disease, pregnancy or lactation. RNA transcripts yielded amplified TCR beta CDR3 regions. The study used the HTBI primer set for a first-round RT-PCR of the TCR CDR3. TCRdb ran MiXCR on the multiplex PCR reads and lists one entry per CDR3 protein. The sample lists around 600,000 distinct CDR3 sequences; 14% were seen once. On this clonotype itself: What it recognizes is unknown.

Sequencing input: blood. This receptor was taken from a young woman with Graves' ophthalmopathy.

This CDR3 is CASSEFTGTPHEQYF. The CDR3 DNA follows: TGTGCCAGCAGCGAATTCACAGGGACCCCCCACGAGCAGTACTTC. The genes are TRBV11-2 and TRBJ2-7; perhaps TRBD1 as D (6 bases). V shed 5 bases and J shed 5 bases, with 19 bases lying between them. Germline V lookup: CDR1 SGHAT, CDR2 FQNNGV. This CDR3 region has 15 residues. The full variable domain, completed using reference TRBV11-2 and TRBJ2-7, is EAGVAQSPRYKIIEKRQSVAFWCNPISGHATLYWYQQILGQGPKLLIQFQNNGVVDDSQLPKDRFSAERLKGVDSTLKIQPAKLEDSAVYLCASSEFTGTPHEQYFGPGTRLTVT.